This TCR beta chain was captured by sequencing in a study of cytomegalovirus exposure and HLA in healthy donors. Study as a whole: Ancestry clustering placed about 86% of several hundred genotyped donors in the Caucasian-associated cluster.

PCR used 60 Vbeta primers and 13 Jbeta primers. Repertoires were generated with immunoSEQ multiplex PCR, while TCRdb's copy carries only in-frame clones and drops some. Altogether some 170,000 clones are present, about 72% being singletons, with the ten largest covering under 2.5%. Germline V gives CDR1 GTSNPN, CDR2 SVGIG (reference sequence). The CDR3 contains 11 residues. V was clipped by 2 bases and J by 8 bases, with 7 bases between them. Study-wide results and caveats: The authors later found most CMV-associated TCR beta chains appeared HLA-restricted. According to an earlier analysis, most TCR beta V segments yielded productive rearrangements about 87% or about 30% of the time.

These donors, healthy bone marrow donors, were studied. A remark on this clone: The antigen remains undetermined.

This receptor was identified in a human donor in good health. Sequencing used PBMCs. The chain links TRBV30 to TRBJ2-1, with D hard to call. The CDR3 coding sequence is TGTGCCTGGAGTAGCCGGGATGAGCAGTTCTTC. Amino acids: CAWSSRDEQFF.